This T cell receptor (beta chain) is drawn from a study of T cell responses to AZD1222 COVID-19 vaccine. On the study more broadly: Pooled in the analysis were second doses at about 4 or about 12 weeks.

This clone was detected once. Its antigen is still unknown. The study, taken as a whole, reports: Reportedly, nearly half the spike-specific TCRs target unmutated variant regions. Recipients of AZD1222 seropositive at baseline numbered only five or six.

Libraries were prepared by immunoSEQ multiplex PCR; TCRdb keeps only in-frame clonotypes and omits some of them. The data hold 55,000 to 75,000 clones, with 75% to 90% observed a single time. V lost 5 bases and J lost 6, with 5 bases in between. The CDR3 runs to 12 residues. From germline, CDR1 is MNHEY and CDR2 SVGAGI. The TCR was taken from an adult in good health. The sample in question was peripheral blood, obtained on day 0 of AZD1222 vaccination. The rearrangement uses TRBV6-5 and TRBJ1-6; D remains unclear. CDR3 amino acids: CASSHINSPLHF. The CDR3 DNA sequence: TGTGCCAGCAGTCATATTAATTCACCCCTCCACTTT.